This T cell receptor (beta chain) derives from a study of control samples from healthy donors and cancer patients. The CDR3 totals 13 residues. V was cut by 4 bases and J by 5 bases, with 11 bases left in between. Germline CDR1 MNHEY, CDR2 SVGEGT. Produced via immunoSEQ multiplex PCR; TCRdb's table is partial and in-frame only. The sample gives about 120,000 clones, 89% of which show up once; roughly 40% is in the top ten. The sequence derives from a man aged 50-59 years in good health. The chain couples TRBV6-2 or TRBV6-3 to TRBJ1-1, with D hard to call. Sequencing input: blood. CDR3 sequence reads: CASSSSGRTEAFF. CDR3 nucleotide sequence: TGTGCCAGCAGTTCGTCCGGGAGGACTGAAGCTTTCTTT.